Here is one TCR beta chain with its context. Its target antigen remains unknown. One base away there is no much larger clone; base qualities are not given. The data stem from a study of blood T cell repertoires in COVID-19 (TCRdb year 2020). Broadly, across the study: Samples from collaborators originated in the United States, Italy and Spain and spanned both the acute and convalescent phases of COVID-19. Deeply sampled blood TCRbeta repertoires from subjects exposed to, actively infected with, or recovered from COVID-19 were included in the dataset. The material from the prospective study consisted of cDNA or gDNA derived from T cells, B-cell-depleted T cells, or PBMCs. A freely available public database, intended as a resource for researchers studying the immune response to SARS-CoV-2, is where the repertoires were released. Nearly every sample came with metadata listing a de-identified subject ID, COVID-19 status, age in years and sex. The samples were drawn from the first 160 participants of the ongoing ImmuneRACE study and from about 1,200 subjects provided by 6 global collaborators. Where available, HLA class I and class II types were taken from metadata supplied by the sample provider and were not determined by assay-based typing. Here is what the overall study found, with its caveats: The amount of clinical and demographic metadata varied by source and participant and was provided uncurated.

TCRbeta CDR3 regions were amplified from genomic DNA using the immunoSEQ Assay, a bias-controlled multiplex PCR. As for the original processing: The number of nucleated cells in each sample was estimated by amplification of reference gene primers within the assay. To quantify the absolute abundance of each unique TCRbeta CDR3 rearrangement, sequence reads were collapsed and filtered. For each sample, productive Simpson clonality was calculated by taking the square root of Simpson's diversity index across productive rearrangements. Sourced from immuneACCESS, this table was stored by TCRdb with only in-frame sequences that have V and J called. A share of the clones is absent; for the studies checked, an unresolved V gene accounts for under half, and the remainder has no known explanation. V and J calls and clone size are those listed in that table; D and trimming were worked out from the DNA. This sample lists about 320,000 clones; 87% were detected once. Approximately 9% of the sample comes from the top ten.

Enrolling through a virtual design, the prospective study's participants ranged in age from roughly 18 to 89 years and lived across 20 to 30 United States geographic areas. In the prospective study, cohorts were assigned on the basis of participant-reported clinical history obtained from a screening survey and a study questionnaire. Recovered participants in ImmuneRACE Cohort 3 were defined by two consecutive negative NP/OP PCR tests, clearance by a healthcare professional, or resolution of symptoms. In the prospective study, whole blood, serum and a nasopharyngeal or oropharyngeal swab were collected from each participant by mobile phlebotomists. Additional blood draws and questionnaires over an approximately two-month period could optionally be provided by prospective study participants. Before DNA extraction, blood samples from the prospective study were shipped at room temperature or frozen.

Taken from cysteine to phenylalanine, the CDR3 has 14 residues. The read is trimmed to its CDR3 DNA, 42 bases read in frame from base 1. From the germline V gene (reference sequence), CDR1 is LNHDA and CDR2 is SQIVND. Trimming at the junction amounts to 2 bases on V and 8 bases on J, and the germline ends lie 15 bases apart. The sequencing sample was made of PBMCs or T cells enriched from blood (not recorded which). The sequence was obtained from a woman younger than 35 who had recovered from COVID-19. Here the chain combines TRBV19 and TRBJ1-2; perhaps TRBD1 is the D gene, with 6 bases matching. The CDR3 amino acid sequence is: CASSITPGVDGYTF. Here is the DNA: TGTGCCAGTAGTATAACTCCAGGGGTCGACGGCTACACCTTC. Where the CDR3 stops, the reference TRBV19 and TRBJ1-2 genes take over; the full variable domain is DGGITQSPKYLFRKEGQNVTLSCEQNLNHDAMYWYRQDPGQGLRLIYYSQIVNDFQKGDIAEGYSVSREKKESFPLTVTSAQKNPTAFYLCASSITPGVDGYTFGSGTRLTVV.